These 4 T cell receptor beta chains were sequenced from one sample in a study of chemoradiotherapy in HPV16-positive cancers. Sequencing used immunoSEQ multiplex PCR; TCRdb keeps in-frame clones, though not all of them. The data hold tens of thousands of clones, with about 92% observed a single time. The sequences come from blood, collected from a patient who underwent chemoradiotherapy. These receptor sequences come from a human donor with HPV-associated anogenital cancer.

This chain connects TRBV7-2 to TRBJ2-1; TRBD2 matches at 7 bases. The CDR3 spans 12 residues. Germline V gives CDR1 SGHTA, CDR2 FQGNSA. V lost 5 bases to trimming and J lost 13 bases; unmatched junction nucleotides: 8. DNA of the CDR3: TGTGCCAGCAGCGCGGGGGACTACCCACAGTTCTTC. Encoded protein: CASSAGDYPQFF.

J is TRBJ2-7 and V is TRBV7-9; 10 positions match TRBD2. This CDR3 spans 15 amino acids. Looked up from germline, CDR1 is SEHNR and CDR2 is FQNEAQ (reference sequence). With 1 base clipped from V and 6 bases from J, the junction kept 6 bases outside the gene matches. In DNA, the CDR3 is TGTGCCAGCAGCTTAGTGAGCGGGGGGGCGTCCGAGCAGTACTTC. It encodes CASSLVSGGASEQYF.

The gene calls are TRBV6-8 and TRBJ2-4; a possible D gene is TRBD1 (5 bases). Trimming left V 8 bases short and J 1 base short, with 15 bases between. This CDR3 has 15 amino acids. Germline CDR1 and CDR2: MNHGY and SAAAGT. The CDR3 coding sequence is TGTGCCAGCGGGGCTCGCTCCGGGGCCAAAAACATTCAGTACTTC. Protein product: CASGARSGAKNIQYF.

This clone appeared once. The chain joins TRBV9 to TRBJ2-2; D call uncertain. Trimming took off 5 bases at V and 2 bases at J, with 4 bases between the two ends. Per germline, CDR1 SGDLS and CDR2 YYNGEE. CDR3 size: 12 residues. The CDR3 sequence: CASSPNTGELFF. In nucleotides, the CDR3 is TGTGCCAGCAGTCCTAACACCGGGGAGCTGTTTTTT.